This TCR beta chain emerged from a study of OX40 agonist ivuxolimab in advanced cancers. This clone was detected a few times. In germline, CDR1 is SGDLS, CDR2 YYNGEE. The CDR3 has 16 residues. V gave up 0 bases and J gave up 2 bases, with 13 bases separating them. Produced via immunoSEQ multiplex PCR; TCRdb's table is partial and in-frame only. This table has tens of thousands of clones, 80% to 90% appearing once. The chain recombines TRBV9 with TRBJ2-3; D is uncertain. The sequence came from an adult with an advanced solid tumor such as melanoma, head and neck, liver or kidney cancer. The specimen comprised CD4+ or CD8+ T cells sorted from blood, sampled in a trial of the OX40 agonist ivuxolimab. In nucleotides, the CDR3 is TGTGCCAGCAGCGTAGATATGAGAGGCCCCACAGATACGCAGTATTTT. It translates to CASSVDMRGPTDTQYF.